Following are 15 T cell receptor beta chains from one sample sequenced in a study of CXCR3-negative and CXCR3-positive naive CD8 T cells. Libraries of TRB cDNA were made by 5' RACE and carried UMIs. Following a re-call of the 5' RACE reads, TCRdb has one entry per CDR3 protein and lacks DNA. Its table records some 6,000 distinct CDR3 sequences. Sequencing used naive CXCR3- CD8+ T cells from blood. Subset here: CD45RO-CCR7+CD27+CD95- naive CD8+ T cells lacking CXCR3 (TNR3-). These TCRs come from a human donor in good health. Some clones in this sample may be carry-over from other donors' samples.

Measured by frequency, this clonotype is medium-sized (0.01 to 0.1%). The CDR3 loop is CASSPGVGFNTEAFF. This sequence joins TRBV5-6 and TRBJ1-1. The CDR3 spans 15 residues. Germline assignment: CDR1 SGHDT and CDR2 YYEEEE.

This chain links TRBV28 with TRBJ1-1. The CDR3 sequence is 12 residues long. Germline values: CDR1 MDHEN, CDR2 SYDVKM. The CDR3: CASLGMNTEAFF.

The CDR3 loop is CASSLPFGDGYTF. The gene calls are TRBV12-3 or TRBV12-4 and TRBJ1-2. CDR3 length: 13 residues.

The chain uses TRBV12-3 or TRBV12-4 and TRBJ2-5; TCRdb returns TRBD1, unconfirmable since there is no DNA. The CDR3 covers 14 residues. CDR3 sequence: CASSALDSRETQYF.

This clonotype ranks as medium-sized (0.01 to 0.1%) in terms of frequency. This chain joins TRBV29-1 and TRBJ2-7; the D call from TCRdb, TRBD1, cannot be confirmed without DNA. CDR3 size: 15 residues. Germline loops: CDR1 SQVTM, CDR2 ANQGSEA. The CDR3: CSVEVGPGGTYEQYF.

This rearrangement joins TRBV9 to TRBJ2-7; TCRdb outputs TRBD2, but without DNA this stays unchecked. The germline CDR1 and CDR2 sequences are SGDLS and YYNGEE. This CDR3 region has 16 residues. Here the CDR3 reads CASSVMNSPEDYEQYF.

This clonotype registers medium-sized by frequency. The chain links TRBV2 to TRBJ2-6. The CDR3 runs 13 residues. CDR1 is SNHLY, CDR2 FYNNEI, per germline. CDR3 loop: CASGDSGANVLTF.

This clonotype ranks as medium-sized in terms of frequency. The CDR3 spells CAISEGNNEQFF. The rearrangement links TRBV10-3 to TRBJ2-1. The CDR3 contains 12 residues. CDR1 and CDR2 (germline): ENHRY, SYGVKD.

The genes are TRBV5-5 and TRBJ2-3; TCRdb outputs TRBD2, but without DNA this stays unchecked. There are 15 residues in the CDR3. The germline gives CDR1 SGHKS, CDR2 YYEKEE (reference sequence). CDR3 amino acids: CASSLASGVGDTQYF.

Measured by frequency, this clonotype is medium-sized. The chain joins TRBV14 to TRBJ2-3; the D call of TRBD2 rests on TCRdb alone, since no DNA is present to check it. The CDR3 is 16 amino acids. In germline, CDR1 is SGHDN, CDR2 FVKESK. CDR3 residues: CASSHGSGISTDTQYF.

The chain combines TRBV5-1 with TRBJ2-3. Germline CDR1 reads SGHRS; CDR2 reads YFSETQ. The CDR3 sequence is 14 residues long. CDR3 loop: CASSLGSDPDTQYF.

This clonotype is classed as medium-sized (0.01 to 0.1%) by frequency. The genes are TRBV2 and TRBJ2-7; without DNA, the TCRdb call of TRBD2 cannot be checked. Looked up from germline, CDR1 is SNHLY and CDR2 is FYNNEI. The CDR3 has 17 residues. The CDR3 loop reads CASRIKPPGLSSYEQYF.

This chain joins TRBV6-5 and TRBJ1-2; TCRdb picks TRBD1, but there is no DNA to check that call. Per the germline V gene, CDR1 is MNHEY and CDR2 is SVGAGI. This CDR3 spans 12 amino acids. CDR3 in amino acids: CASRRPGGGYTF.

The V gene is TRBV7-9, the J gene TRBJ2-2; without DNA, the TCRdb call of TRBD1 cannot be checked. The CDR3 length is 16 residues. In germline, CDR1 is SEHNR, CDR2 FQNEAQ (reference sequence). CDR3 amino acids: CASSSWQGETTGELFF.

This clonotype is medium-sized (0.01 to 0.1%) by frequency. V gene TRBV25-1 combines with J gene TRBJ2-7; TCRdb reports TRBD1, a call that lacks DNA to check it against. The CDR3 contains 13 residues. CDR1 and CDR2 (germline): MGHDK, SYGVNS. CDR3 region: CASSTLGSYEQYF.